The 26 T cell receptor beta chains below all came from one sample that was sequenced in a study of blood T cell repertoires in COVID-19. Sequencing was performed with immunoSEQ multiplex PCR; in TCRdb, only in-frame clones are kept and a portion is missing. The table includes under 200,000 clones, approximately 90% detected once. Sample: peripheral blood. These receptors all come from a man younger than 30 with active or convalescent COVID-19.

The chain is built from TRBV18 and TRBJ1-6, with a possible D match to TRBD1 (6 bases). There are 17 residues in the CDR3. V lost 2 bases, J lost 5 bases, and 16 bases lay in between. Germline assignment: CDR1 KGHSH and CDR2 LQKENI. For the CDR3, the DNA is TGTGCCAGCTCACCAATCTCATTACAGGGCAATAATTCACCCCTCCACTTT. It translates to CASSPISLQGNNSPLHF. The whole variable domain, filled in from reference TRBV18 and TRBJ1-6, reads NAGVMQNPRHLVRRRGQEARLRCSPMKGHSHVYWYRQLPEEGLKFMVYLQKENIIDESGMPKERFSAEFPKEGPSILRIQQVVRGDSAAYFCASSPISLQGNNSPLHFGNGTRLTVT.

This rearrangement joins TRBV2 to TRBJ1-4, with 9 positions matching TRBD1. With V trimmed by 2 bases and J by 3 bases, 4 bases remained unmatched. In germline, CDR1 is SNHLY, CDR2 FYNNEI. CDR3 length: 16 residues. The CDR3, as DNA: TGTGCCAGCAGTGAAACAGGGGGCGCAGCTAATGAAAAACTGTTTTTT. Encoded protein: CASSETGGAANEKLFF.

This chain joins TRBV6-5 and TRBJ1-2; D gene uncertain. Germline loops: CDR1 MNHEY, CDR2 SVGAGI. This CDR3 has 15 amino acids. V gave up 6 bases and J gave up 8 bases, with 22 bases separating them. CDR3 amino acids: CASSQALQRTKGYTF. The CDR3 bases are TGTGCCAGCAGCCAGGCCTTACAGAGGACTAAGGGCTACACCTTC.

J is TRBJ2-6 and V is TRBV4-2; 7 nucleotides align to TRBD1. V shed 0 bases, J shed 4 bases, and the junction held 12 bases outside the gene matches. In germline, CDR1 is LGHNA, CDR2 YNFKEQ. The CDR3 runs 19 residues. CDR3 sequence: CASSQDMTGTSLGANVLTF. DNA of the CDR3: TGTGCCAGCAGCCAAGATATGACAGGGACCTCCCTCGGGGCCAACGTCCTGACTTTC.

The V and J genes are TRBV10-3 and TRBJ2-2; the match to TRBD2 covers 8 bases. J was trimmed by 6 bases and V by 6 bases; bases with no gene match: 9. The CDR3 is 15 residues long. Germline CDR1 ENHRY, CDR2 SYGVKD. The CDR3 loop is CAISRAGASPGELFF. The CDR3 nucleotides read TGTGCCATCAGCAGAGCGGGGGCCTCCCCCGGGGAGCTGTTTTTT.

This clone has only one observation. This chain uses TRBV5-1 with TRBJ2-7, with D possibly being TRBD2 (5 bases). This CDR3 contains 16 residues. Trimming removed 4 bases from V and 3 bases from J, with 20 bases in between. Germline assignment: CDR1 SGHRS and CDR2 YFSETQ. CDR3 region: CASSPSGLTSHYEQYF. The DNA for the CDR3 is TGCGCCAGCAGCCCTTCCGGACTCACCAGCCACTACGAGCAGTACTTC. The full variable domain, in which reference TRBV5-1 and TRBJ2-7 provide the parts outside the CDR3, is KAGVTQTPRYLIKTRGQQVTLSCSPISGHRSVSWYQQTPGQGLQFLFEYFSETQRNKGNFPGRFSGRQFSNSRSEMNVSTLELGDSALYLCASSPSGLTSHYEQYFGPGTRLTVT.

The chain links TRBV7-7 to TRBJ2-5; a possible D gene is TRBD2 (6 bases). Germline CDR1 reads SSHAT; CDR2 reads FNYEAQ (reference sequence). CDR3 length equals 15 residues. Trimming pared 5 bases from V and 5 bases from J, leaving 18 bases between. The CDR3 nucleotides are TGTGCCAGCAGCCAAGGAGGGATAACGGGGGAGACCCAGTACTTC. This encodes CASSQGGITGETQYF. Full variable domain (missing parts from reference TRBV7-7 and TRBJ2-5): GAGVSQSPRYKVTKRGQDVTLRCDPISSHATLYWYQQALGQGPEFLTYFNYEAQPDKSGLPSDRFSAERPEGSISTLTIQRTEQRDSAMYRCASSQGGITGETQYFGPGTRLLVL.

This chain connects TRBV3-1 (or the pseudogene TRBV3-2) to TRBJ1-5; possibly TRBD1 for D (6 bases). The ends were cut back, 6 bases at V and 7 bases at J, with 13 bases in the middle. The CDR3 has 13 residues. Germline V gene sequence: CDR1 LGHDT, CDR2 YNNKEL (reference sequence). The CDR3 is CASSSARGQPQHF. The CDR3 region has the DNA TGTGCCAGCAGTTCAGCTAGGGGGCAGCCCCAGCATTTT.

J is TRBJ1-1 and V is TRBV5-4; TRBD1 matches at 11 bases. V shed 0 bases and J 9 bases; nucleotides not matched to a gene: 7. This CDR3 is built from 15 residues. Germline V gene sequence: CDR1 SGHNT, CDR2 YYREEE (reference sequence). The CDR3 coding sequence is TGTGCCAGCAGCTTGGCTGGGACAGGGGGATTTCAAGCTTTCTTT. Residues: CASSLAGTGGFQAFF.

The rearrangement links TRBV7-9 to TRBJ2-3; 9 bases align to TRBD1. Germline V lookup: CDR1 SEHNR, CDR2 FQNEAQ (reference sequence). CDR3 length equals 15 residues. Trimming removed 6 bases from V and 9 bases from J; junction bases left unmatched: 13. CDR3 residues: CASRAPGQGLQTQYF. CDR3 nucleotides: TGTGCCAGCAGAGCACCGGGACAGGGACTACAAACGCAGTATTTT.

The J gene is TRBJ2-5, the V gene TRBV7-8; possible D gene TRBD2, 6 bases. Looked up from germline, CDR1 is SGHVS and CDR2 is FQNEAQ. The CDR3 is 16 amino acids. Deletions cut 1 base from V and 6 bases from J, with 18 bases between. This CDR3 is CASSLGGTALIKTQYF. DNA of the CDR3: TGTGCCAGCAGCTTAGGCGGGACGGCTCTAATAAAGACCCAGTACTTC.

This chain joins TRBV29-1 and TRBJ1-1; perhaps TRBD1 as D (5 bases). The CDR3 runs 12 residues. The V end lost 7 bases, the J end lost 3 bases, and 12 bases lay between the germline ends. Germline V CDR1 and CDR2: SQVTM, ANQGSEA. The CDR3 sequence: CSGRPGDTEAFF. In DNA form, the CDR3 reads TGCAGCGGTAGACCGGGGGACACTGAAGCTTTCTTT. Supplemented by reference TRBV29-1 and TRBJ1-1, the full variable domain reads SAVISQKPSRDICQRGTSLTIQCQVDSQVTMMFWYRQQPGQSLTLIATANQGSEATYESGFVIDKFPISRPNLTFSTLTVSNMSPEDSSIYLCSGRPGDTEAFFGQGTRLTVV.

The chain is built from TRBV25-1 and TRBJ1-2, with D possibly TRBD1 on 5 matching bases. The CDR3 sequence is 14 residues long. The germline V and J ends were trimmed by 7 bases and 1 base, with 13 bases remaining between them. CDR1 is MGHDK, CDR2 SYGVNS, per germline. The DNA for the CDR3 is TGTGCCAGCAATGGGAGGGGCGATAACTATGGCTACACCTTC. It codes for CASNGRGDNYGYTF.

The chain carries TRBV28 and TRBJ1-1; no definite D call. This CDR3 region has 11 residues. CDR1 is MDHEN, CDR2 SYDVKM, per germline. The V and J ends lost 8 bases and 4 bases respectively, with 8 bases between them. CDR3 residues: CASGSSTEAFF. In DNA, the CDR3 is TGTGCCAGCGGTAGTAGCACTGAAGCTTTCTTT. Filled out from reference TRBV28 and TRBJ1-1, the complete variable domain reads DVKVTQSSRYLVKRTGEKVFLECVQDMDHENMFWYRQDPGLGLRLIYFSYDVKMKEKGDIPEGYSVSREKKERFSLILESASTNQTSMYLCASGSSTEAFFGQGTRLTVV.

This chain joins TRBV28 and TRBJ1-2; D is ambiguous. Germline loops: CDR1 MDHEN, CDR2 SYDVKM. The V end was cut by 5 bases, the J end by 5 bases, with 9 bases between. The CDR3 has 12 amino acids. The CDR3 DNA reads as TGTGCCAGCAGTCTTCGGAGTTATGGCTACACCTTC. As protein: CASSLRSYGYTF.

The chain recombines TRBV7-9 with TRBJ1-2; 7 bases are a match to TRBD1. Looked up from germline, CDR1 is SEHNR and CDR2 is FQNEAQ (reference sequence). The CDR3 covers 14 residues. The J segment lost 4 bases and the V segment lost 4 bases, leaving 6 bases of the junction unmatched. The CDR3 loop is CASSSKGAGYGYTF. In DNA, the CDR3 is TGTGCCAGCAGCTCCAAGGGGGCAGGCTATGGCTACACCTTC.

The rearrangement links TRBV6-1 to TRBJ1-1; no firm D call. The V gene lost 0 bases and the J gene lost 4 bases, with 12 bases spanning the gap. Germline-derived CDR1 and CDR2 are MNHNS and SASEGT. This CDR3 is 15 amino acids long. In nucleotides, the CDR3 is TGTGCCAGCAGTGAAGCTGGCGGGGATGTCACTGAAGCTTTCTTT. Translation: CASSEAGGDVTEAFF.

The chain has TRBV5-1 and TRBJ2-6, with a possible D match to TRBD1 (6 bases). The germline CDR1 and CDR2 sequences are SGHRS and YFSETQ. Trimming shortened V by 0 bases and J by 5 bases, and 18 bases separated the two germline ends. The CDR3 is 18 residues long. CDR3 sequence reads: CASSLVRQGRLRANVLTF. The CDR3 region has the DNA TGCGCCAGCAGCTTGGTGCGCCAGGGGCGGCTGAGGGCCAACGTCCTGACTTTC.

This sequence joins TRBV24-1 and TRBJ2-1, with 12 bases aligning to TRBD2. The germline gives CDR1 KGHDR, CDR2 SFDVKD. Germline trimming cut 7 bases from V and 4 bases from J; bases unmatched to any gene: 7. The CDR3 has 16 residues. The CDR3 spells CATRDNGLAGYNEQFF. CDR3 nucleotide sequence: TGTGCCACCAGGGACAACGGACTAGCGGGGTACAATGAGCAGTTCTTC.

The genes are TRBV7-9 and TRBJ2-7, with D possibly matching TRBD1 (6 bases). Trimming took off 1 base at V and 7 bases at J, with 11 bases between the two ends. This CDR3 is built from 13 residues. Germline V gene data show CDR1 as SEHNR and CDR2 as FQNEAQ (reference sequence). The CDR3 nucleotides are TGTGCCAGCAGCTTAGGGACAGTTCGGGAGCAGTACGTC. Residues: CASSLGTVREQYV.

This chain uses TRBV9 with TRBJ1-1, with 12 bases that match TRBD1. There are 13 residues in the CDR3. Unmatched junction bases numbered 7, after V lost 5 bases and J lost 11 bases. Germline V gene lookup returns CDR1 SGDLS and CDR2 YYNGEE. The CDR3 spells CASSSMGQGAAFF. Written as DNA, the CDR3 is TGTGCCAGCAGTTCGATGGGACAGGGGGCGGCTTTCTTT.

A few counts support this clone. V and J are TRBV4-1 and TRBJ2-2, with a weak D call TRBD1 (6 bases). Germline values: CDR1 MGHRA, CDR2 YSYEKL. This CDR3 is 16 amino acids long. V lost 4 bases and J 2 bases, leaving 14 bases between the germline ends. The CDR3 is CASSLLPGANTGELFF. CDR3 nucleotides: TGCGCCAGCAGCCTCCTACCAGGGGCTAACACCGGGGAGCTGTTTTTT.

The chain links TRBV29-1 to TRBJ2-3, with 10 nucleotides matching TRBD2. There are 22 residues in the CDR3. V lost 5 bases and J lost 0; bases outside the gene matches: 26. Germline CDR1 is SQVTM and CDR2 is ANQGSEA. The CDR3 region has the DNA TGCAGCGTTAGGAGGCCCGTGGCGGTACTAGCGGGACCTGGGGGAAGCACAGATACGCAGTATTTT. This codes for CSVRRPVAVLAGPGGSTDTQYF.

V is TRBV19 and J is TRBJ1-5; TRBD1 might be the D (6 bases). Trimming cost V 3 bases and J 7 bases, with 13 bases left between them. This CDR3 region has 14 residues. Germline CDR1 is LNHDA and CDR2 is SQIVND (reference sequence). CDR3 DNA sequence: TGTGCCAGTAGTATTGCAGGGGCTGGCCAGCCCCAGCATTTT. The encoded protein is CASSIAGAGQPQHF. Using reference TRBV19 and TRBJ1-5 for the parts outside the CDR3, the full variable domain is DGGITQSPKYLFRKEGQNVTLSCEQNLNHDAMYWYRQDPGQGLRLIYYSQIVNDFQKGDIAEGYSVSREKKESFPLTVTSAQKNPTAFYLCASSIAGAGQPQHFGDGTRLSIL.

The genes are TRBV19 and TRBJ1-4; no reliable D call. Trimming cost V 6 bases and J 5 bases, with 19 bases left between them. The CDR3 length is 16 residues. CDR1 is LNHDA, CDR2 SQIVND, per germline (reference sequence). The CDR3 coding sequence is TGTGCCAGTAGGAACCTTGCAGGAGGAAAAAATGAAAAACTGTTTTTT. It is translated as CASRNLAGGKNEKLFF.

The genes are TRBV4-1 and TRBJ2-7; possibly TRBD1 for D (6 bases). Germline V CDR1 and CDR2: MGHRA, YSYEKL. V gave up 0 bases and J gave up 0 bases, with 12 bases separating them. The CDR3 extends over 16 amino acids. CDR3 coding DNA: TGCGCCAGCAGCCAAGAACTCACAGGGCCCTCCTACGAGCAGTACGTC. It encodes CASSQELTGPSYEQYV.